The rows below give T cell receptor beta chains drawn from one sample of a study of blood T cell repertoires in COVID-19. Method: immunoSEQ multiplex PCR; TCRdb's copy keeps in-frame clones and lacks some. The repertoire has 6,000 to 9,500 clones, over 70% of them found once; the top ten carry roughly a sixth. The sample consisted of peripheral blood. The source is a human donor in a cohort sampled during active COVID-19. Each CDR3 is given with its conserved first and last residue. D genes are given only for firm matches. Only some rows state a clone size, as once, few, many or a class for expanded clones.

j_gene	v_gene	abundance	len	d_gene	CDR3aa	CDR3nt
TRBJ2-7	TRBV21-1	.	16	.	CASSKEGDRDLYEQYF	TGTGCCAGCAGCAAAGAGGGGGACAGGGATCTCTACGAGCAGTACTTC
TRBJ2-7	TRBV19	.	14	.	CASSQGLDSYEQYF	TGTGCCAGTTCTCAGGGGCTGGACTCCTACGAGCAGTACTTC
TRBJ2-5	TRBV5-6	.	12	TRBD2	CASSLGREGPYF	TGTGCCAGCAGCTTGGGGCGGGAGGGTCCCTACTTC
TRBJ2-7	TRBV10-3	.	12	TRBD1	CATWDSLYEQYF	TGTGCCACCTGGGACAGCCTATACGAGCAGTACTTC
TRBJ2-3	TRBV11-2	.	15	TRBD2	CASSLVGTIADTQYF	TGTGCCAGCAGCTTAGTGGGGACTATTGCAGATACGCAGTATTTT
TRBJ2-1	TRBV28	.	13	.	CASSFEAYNEQFF	TGTGCCAGCAGTTTTGAGGCGTACAATGAGCAGTTCTTC
TRBJ1-5	TRBV7-3	.	17	.	CASSFIRQRHSNQPQHF	TGTGCCAGCAGCTTCATACGACAGAGACATAGCAATCAGCCCCAGCATTTT
TRBJ2-7	TRBV7-9	.	12	.	CASRGGAPEQYF	TGTGCCAGCAGGGGGGGGGCTCCCGAGCAGTACTTC
TRBJ1-1	TRBV29-1	.	16	.	CSVRTPLRREITEAFF	TGCAGCGTCAGAACACCCCTCCGAAGGGAGATCACTGAAGCTTTCTTT
TRBJ1-1	TRBV16	few	14	.	CASSPPQGNTEAFF	TGTGCCAGCAGCCCTCCTCAGGGCAACACTGAAGCTTTCTTT
TRBJ2-3	TRBV6-5	.	15	TRBD2	CASSYSSGVGDTQYF	TGTGCCAGCAGTTACTCTAGCGGGGTGGGAGATACGCAGTATTTT
TRBJ2-2	TRBV9	once	14	.	CASSVDQGGGELFF	TGTGCCAGCAGCGTAGACCAGGGGGGCGGGGAGCTGTTTTTT
TRBJ1-4	TRBV4-3	medium-sized	15	TRBD1	CASSPRTGKTEKLFF	TGCGCCAGCAGCCCCCGGACAGGGAAAACTGAAAAACTGTTTTTT
TRBJ2-1	TRBV19	few	16	TRBD2	CASSNLWRESHNEQFF	TGTGCCAGTAGTAATCTGTGGCGGGAGTCCCACAATGAGCAGTTCTTC
TRBJ2-7	TRBV9	.	14	TRBD2	CASSVSGSPFEQYF	TGTGCCAGCAGCGTTAGCGGGAGCCCCTTTGAGCAGTACTTC
TRBJ2-3	TRBV30	.	15	TRBD2	CAWSASGSVVDTQYF	TGTGCCTGGAGTGCTAGCGGGAGTGTGGTAGATACGCAGTATTTT
TRBJ2-5	TRBV7-9	.	17	.	CASSLARVSSYQETQYF	TGTGCCAGCAGCTTAGCGCGTGTTAGCTCGTACCAAGAGACCCAGTACTTC
TRBJ2-5	TRBV2	medium-sized	15	.	CASSELERTQETQYF	TGTGCCAGCAGTGAGCTAGAGAGAACCCAAGAGACCCAGTACTTC
TRBJ1-5	TRBV7-2	medium-sized	14	.	CASSLAPGTESQHF	TGTGCCAGCAGCTTAGCACCGGGAACGGAGTCCCAGCATTTT